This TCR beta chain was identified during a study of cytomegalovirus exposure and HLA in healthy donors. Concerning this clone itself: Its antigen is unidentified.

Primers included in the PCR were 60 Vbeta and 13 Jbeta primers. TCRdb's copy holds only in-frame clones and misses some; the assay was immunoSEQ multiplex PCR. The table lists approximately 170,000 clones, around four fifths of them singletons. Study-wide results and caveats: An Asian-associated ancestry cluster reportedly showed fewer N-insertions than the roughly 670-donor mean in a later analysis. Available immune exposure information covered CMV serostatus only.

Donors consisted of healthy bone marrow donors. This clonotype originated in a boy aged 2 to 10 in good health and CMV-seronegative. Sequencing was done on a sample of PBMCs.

CDR3 nucleotides: TGTGCCAGCAGCGTAGGTAGCGGGGGGGCCAACAATGAGCAGTTCTTC. This sequence encodes CASSVGSGGANNEQFF. The rearrangement uses TRBV9 and TRBJ2-1; TRBD2 agrees at 11 bases. The germline V gene has CDR1 SGDLS and CDR2 YYNGEE. The CDR3 sequence is 16 residues long. V shed 0 bases, J shed 5 bases, and the junction held 4 bases outside the gene matches.